The 27 T cell receptor beta chains listed next were all sequenced from one sample in a study of tumor-infiltrating lymphocytes in localized non-small cell lung cancer. Clones were sequenced by immunoSEQ multiplex PCR, and TCRdb holds only the in-frame ones, with some missing. The top ten hold about 6% of the sample, which has 21,000 or so clones, roughly 66% seen once. Sequencing used lung tumor tissue. The receptor set was obtained from a human donor with non-small cell lung cancer.

This clone was observed a single time. V usage is TRBV4-3 and J usage is TRBJ2-3; the match to TRBD2 covers 8 bases. Germline V gene lookup returns CDR1 LGHNA and CDR2 YSLEER. The CDR3 consists of 15 residues. V shed 4 bases and J 5 bases; nucleotides not matched to a gene: 8. Here the CDR3 reads CASSLSGGPEDTQYF. The CDR3 DNA reads as TGCGCCAGCAGCCTCTCGGGGGGGCCCGAAGATACGCAGTATTTT.

Comments on this clone: The CDR3 ends on some other residue instead of the conserved phenylalanine or tryptophan, so this is likely a read error. The chain couples TRBV25-1 to TRBJ1-1; D not resolved. Germline assignment: CDR1 MGHDK and CDR2 SYGVNS. The CDR3 length is 17 residues. The germline V and J ends were trimmed by 1 base and 0 bases, with 15 bases remaining between them. CDR3 sequence: CASSELVEGSLNTEAFS. CDR3 DNA: TGTGCCAGCAGTGAATTGGTGGAGGGATCCCTGAACACTGAAGCTTTCTCT.

This clone turned up a few times. The chain recombines TRBV30 with TRBJ1-5; D not resolved. This CDR3 contains 13 residues. Deletions cut 0 bases from V and 4 bases from J, with 7 bases between. Per the germline V gene, CDR1 is GTSNPN and CDR2 is SVGIG (reference sequence). CDR3 sequence (DNA): TGTGCCTGGAGTGTAAGTGGAAATCAGCCCCAGCATTTT. This codes for CAWSVSGNQPQHF.

This clone was detected a few times. V usage is TRBV5-1 and J usage is TRBJ1-6; D is ambiguous. This CDR3 spans 16 amino acids. Trimming took off 4 bases at V and 8 bases at J, with 19 bases between the two ends. Per germline, CDR1 SGHRS and CDR2 YFSETQ. The CDR3 nucleotides read TGCGCCAGCAGCCTAGACTCGACCCCTGGGTATTCACCCCTCCACTTT. Its translation: CASSLDSTPGYSPLHF.

This clone came up a few times. The chain joins TRBV6-5 to TRBJ2-7; tentative D call: TRBD1 (6 bases). The CDR3 is 14 residues long. The germline gives CDR1 MNHEY, CDR2 SVGAGI. V gave up 8 bases and J gave up 6 bases, with 20 bases separating them. The CDR3 DNA follows: TGTGCCAGCCATCGGGCACAGGGCCAAGGCGAGCAGTACTTC. Its translation is CASHRAQGQGEQYF.

The J gene is TRBJ1-2, the V gene TRBV7-2; weak D call: TRBD1 (5 bases). In germline, CDR1 is SGHTA, CDR2 FQGNSA. Deletions cut 1 base from V and 6 bases from J, with 15 bases between. This CDR3 spans 15 amino acids. The CDR3 DNA is TGTGCCAGCAGCTTAGATGTGGGGGGATTCGATGGCTACACCTTC. It specifies CASSLDVGGFDGYTF.

Only a few counts were recorded for this clone. The rearrangement joins TRBV11-2 to TRBJ1-1; perhaps TRBD1 as D (6 bases). V was cut by 5 bases and J by 10 bases, with 17 bases left in between. This CDR3 region has 13 residues. Germline lookup yields CDR1 SGHAT and CDR2 FQNNGV. The CDR3 reads CASSPAQGLVAFF. CDR3 nucleotide sequence: TGTGCCAGCAGCCCCGCCCAGGGGTTGGTAGCTTTCTTT.

J is TRBJ1-1 and V is TRBV30; 7 bases line up with TRBD1. With 0 bases clipped from V and 8 bases from J, the junction kept 6 bases outside the gene matches. The CDR3 has 13 residues. Germline CDR1 reads GTSNPN; CDR2 reads SVGIG (reference sequence). The CDR3 DNA sequence: TGTGCCTGGAGTGTAGGGGGCGCGGGAGAAGCTTTCTTT. Encoded protein: CAWSVGGAGEAFF. The complete variable domain, with remaining parts taken from reference TRBV30 and TRBJ1-1, reads SQTIHQWPATLVQPVGSPLSLECTVEGTSNPNLYWYRQAAGRGLQLLFYSVGIGQISSEVPQNLSASRPQDRQFILSSKKLLLSDSGFYLCAWSVGGAGEAFFGQGTRLTVV.

This clone is medium-sized in the sample. The chain carries TRBV29-1 and TRBJ1-2; 7 positions agree with TRBD1. The V gene end was trimmed by 6 bases and the J gene end by 5 bases; junction bases not matched to a gene: 9. This CDR3 comprises 13 residues. The germline CDR1 and CDR2 sequences are SQVTM and ANQGSEA. In nucleotides, the CDR3 is TGCAGCGTGGGGGACAGAGCGGGGTATGGCTACACCTTC. This codes for CSVGDRAGYGYTF.

This chain uses TRBV19 with TRBJ2-2; D ambiguous. The V end was cut by 0 bases, the J end by 0 bases, with 11 bases between. CDR3 length: 17 amino acids. CDR1 and CDR2 from the germline V gene are LNHDA and SQIVND (reference sequence). CDR3 region: CASSIEPTLTNTGELFF. The CDR3 coding sequence is TGTGCCAGTAGTATAGAACCGACGTTGACGAACACCGGGGAGCTGTTTTTT.

This sequence joins TRBV7-2 and TRBJ2-3, with D unresolved. Germline CDR1 and CDR2: SGHTA and FQGNSA. The CDR3 has 15 residues. V was cut by 2 bases and J by 0 bases, with 9 bases left in between. CDR3 protein: CASSLSRQSTDTQYF. The DNA for the CDR3 is TGTGCCAGCAGCTTATCACGACAAAGCACAGATACGCAGTATTTT. The full variable domain, rest sourced from reference TRBV7-2 and TRBJ2-3, is GAGVSQSPSNKVTEKGKDVELRCDPISGHTALYWYRQSLGQGLEFLIYFQGNSAPDKSGLPSDRFSAERTGGSVSTLTIQRTQQEDSAVYLCASSLSRQSTDTQYFGPGTRLTVL.

This clone came up once. The chain couples TRBV6-5 to TRBJ1-5; TRBD1 might be the D (5 bases). CDR1 is MNHEY and CDR2 is SVGAGI in the germline V gene. V was pared by 0 bases and J by 4 bases, with 7 bases between. CDR3 length equals 14 residues. The CDR3 region has the DNA TGTGCCAGCAGTTACTCGGGGGGGAATCAGCCCCAGCATTTT. Its protein product is CASSYSGGNQPQHF.

This clone was observed a handful of times. The genes are TRBV5-1 and TRBJ2-1; no definite D call. The CDR3 extends over 13 amino acids. CDR1 and CDR2 from the germline V gene are SGHRS and YFSETQ. V dropped 4 bases and J dropped 2 bases, with 7 bases sitting between them. CDR3 nucleotides: TGCGCCAGCAGCGATGGACCCTACAATGAGCAGTTCTTC. It specifies CASSDGPYNEQFF.

This clone was picked up a small number of times. CDR3 coding DNA: TGCAGCGTTGGTGGTCTGAAAAGCTCCTACGAGCAGTACTTC. It specifies CSVGGLKSSYEQYF. The V call is TRBV29-1, the J call TRBJ2-7; no clear D. The length of the CDR3 is 14 residues. V was pared by 4 bases and J by 0 bases, with 13 bases between. Germline-derived CDR1 and CDR2 are SQVTM and ANQGSEA.

This sequence joins TRBV7-2 and TRBJ2-2; unclear D gene. V was shortened by 7 bases and J by 1 base, with 4 bases between the two germline ends. This CDR3 has 12 amino acids. The germline gives CDR1 SGHTA, CDR2 FQGNSA. For the CDR3, the DNA is TGTGCCAGCACCAGGAACACCGGGGAGCTGTTTTTT. This encodes CASTRNTGELFF.

In DNA form, the CDR3 reads TGTGCCACCCAACCTTCTAGGGTCTCACCCCTCCACTTT. It specifies CATQPSRVSPLHF. The J gene is TRBJ1-6, the V gene TRBV7-2, with unresolved D. V shed 10 bases and J shed 10 bases, with 17 bases lying between them. Per the germline V gene, CDR1 is SGHTA and CDR2 is FQGNSA. The CDR3 covers 13 residues.

This clone showed up just once. V usage is TRBV6-5 and J usage is TRBJ1-5; D remains unclear. The CDR3 loop spans 14 amino acids. Trimming stripped 6 bases from V and 3 bases from J, with 12 bases between. Per the germline V gene, CDR1 is MNHEY and CDR2 is SVGAGI. This CDR3 reads CASSRDGNNQPQHF. CDR3 in DNA: TGTGCCAGCAGCCGCGACGGTAACAATCAGCCCCAGCATTTT.

The chain links TRBV30 to TRBJ1-6; 9 bases are a match to TRBD1. Losses at the gene ends were 4 bases for V and 6 bases for J; bases not matched to a gene: 7. CDR3 length equals 15 residues. CDR1 and CDR2 from the germline V gene are GTSNPN and SVGIG (reference sequence). CDR3 amino acids: CAWKNRGQGNSPLHF. The CDR3 nucleotides are TGTGCCTGGAAAAATCGGGGACAGGGTAATTCACCCCTCCACTTT.

This clone qualifies as medium-sized. The chain carries TRBV6-5 and TRBJ1-6, with D hard to call. Trimming shortened V by 0 bases and J by 7 bases, and 13 bases separated the two germline ends. The CDR3 extends over 16 amino acids. Germline values: CDR1 MNHEY, CDR2 SVGAGI. The CDR3 bases are TGTGCCAGCAGTTACTCGGGGTCCGGTGGAAATTCACCCCTCCACTTT. It is translated as CASSYSGSGGNSPLHF.

This clone showed up just a few times. The chain carries TRBV6-6 and TRBJ2-3; 11 nucleotides line up with TRBD1. CDR1 MNHNY and CDR2 SVGAGI come from the germline V gene (reference sequence). The CDR3 consists of 14 residues. V trimming: 9 bases; J trimming: 5 bases; junction bases outside the gene matches: 7. The CDR3 region is CASYGQGALDTQYF. The CDR3, as DNA: TGTGCCAGTTACGGACAGGGGGCCTTAGATACGCAGTATTTT.

The gene calls are TRBV14 and TRBJ2-1, with 16 bases fitting TRBD2. CDR3 length: 15 amino acids. The V and J ends lost 6 bases and 10 bases, in that order; junction bases with no gene match: 6. The germline V gene encodes CDR1 SGHDN and CDR2 FVKESK. The CDR3 loop reads CASREGLAGGKEQFF. CDR3 nucleotides: TGTGCCAGCAGGGAGGGACTAGCGGGGGGGAAAGAGCAGTTCTTC.

The rearrangement uses TRBV15 and TRBJ1-1; tentative D call: TRBD1 (5 bases). The germline V and J ends were trimmed by 2 bases and 0 bases, with 19 bases remaining between them. The V gene's germline CDR1 is LNHNV and CDR2 YYDKDF (reference sequence). This CDR3 is 18 amino acids long. Here the CDR3 reads CATSRTRLPWGMNTEAFF. DNA of the CDR3: TGTGCCACCAGCAGAACCCGCCTCCCCTGGGGCATGAACACTGAAGCTTTCTTT. The full variable domain, its missing parts supplied by reference TRBV15 and TRBJ1-1, is DAMVIQNPRYQVTQFGKPVTLSCSQTLNHNVMYWYQQKSSQAPKLLFHYYDKDFNNEADTPDNFQSRRPNTSFCFLDIRSPGLGDTAMYLCATSRTRLPWGMNTEAFFGQGTRLTVV.

This rearrangement joins TRBV2 to TRBJ2-5; D is unresolved. The CDR3 totals 12 residues. CDR1 is SNHLY, CDR2 FYNNEI, per germline. Between the trimmed V and J ends, which lost 8 bases and 1 base, there was a span of 8 bases. CDR3 DNA: TGTGCCAGCGCCCGTCTCCAAGAGACCCAGTACTTC. Protein sequence: CASARLQETQYF. The full variable domain, rest sourced from reference TRBV2 and TRBJ2-5, is EPEVTQTPSHQVTQMGQEVILRCVPISNHLYFYWYRQILGQKVEFLVSFYNNEISEKSEIFDDQFSVERPDGSNFTLKIRSTKLEDSAMYFCASARLQETQYFGPGTRLLVL.

The genes are TRBV7-2 and TRBJ1-4; D possibly corresponds to TRBD1 (5 bases). CDR3 length: 15 amino acids. CDR1 and CDR2 from the germline V gene are SGHTA and FQGNSA. V lost 8 bases to trimming and J lost 5 bases, with 18 bases between them. The CDR3 is CASSRKVGLNEKLFF. The CDR3 nucleotides read TGTGCCAGCTCACGGAAGGTGGGGCTGAATGAAAAACTGTTTTTT.

CDR3 sequence: CASSFGGGAEDTQYF. The CDR3 DNA is TGTGCCAGCAGCTTTGGCGGGGGGGCCGAAGATACGCAGTATTTT. The gene calls are TRBV5-4 and TRBJ2-3, with 9 bases identical to TRBD2. Trimming took 2 bases from V and 5 from J; bases not matched to a gene: 6. The germline V gene encodes CDR1 SGHNT and CDR2 YYREEE (reference sequence). The CDR3 spans 15 residues. The variable domain in full, completed from reference TRBV5-4 and TRBJ2-3, reads ETGVTQSPTHLIKTRGQQVTLRCSSQSGHNTVSWYQQALGQGPQFIFQYYREEENGRGNFPPRFSGLQFPNYSSELNVNALELDDSALYLCASSFGGGAEDTQYFGPGTRLTVL.

The CDR3 here is CASNLGLAEETQYF. The CDR3 DNA sequence: TGTGCCAGCAACCTGGGGCTAGCGGAAGAGACCCAGTACTTC. The chain employs TRBV9 and TRBJ2-5; 7 positions agree with TRBD2. J lost 3 bases, V lost 6 bases, and 8 bases had no gene match. The CDR3 extends over 14 amino acids. The germline gives CDR1 SGDLS, CDR2 YYNGEE.

This sequence joins TRBV11-3 and TRBJ2-2, with D perhaps TRBD1 or TRBD2 (5 bases each). Germline V gene data show CDR1 as SGHNT and CDR2 as YENEEA. CDR3 length equals 12 residues. Trimming removed 10 bases from V and 6 bases from J, with 12 bases in between. The CDR3 here is CATAEGPGELFF. The DNA of the CDR3 is TGTGCCACGGCCGAGGGACCCGGGGAGCTGTTTTTT.